These 3 T cell receptor beta chains came from one sample sequenced in a study of blood T cell repertoires in COVID-19. The repertoire was sequenced with immunoSEQ multiplex PCR; TCRdb's copy has only in-frame clones and lacks some. The sample carries fewer than 250,000 clones, roughly 84% recorded once. Sequences were obtained from peripheral blood. The receptors come from a man aged 30 to 39 with active or convalescent COVID-19.

The chain combines TRBV6-8 with TRBJ2-5, with 8 bases fitting TRBD1. Germline V gene data show CDR1 as MNHGY and CDR2 as SAAAGT. The CDR3 extends over 17 amino acids. V dropped 2 bases and J dropped 2; count of bases not matched to a gene: 10. Here the CDR3 DNA reads TGTGCCAGCAGTTACACCCGACAGGGGAAGGAACAAGAGACCCAGTACTTC. This sequence encodes CASSYTRQGKEQETQYF.

The J gene is TRBJ2-7, the V gene TRBV3-1 (or the pseudogene TRBV3-2), with a weak D call TRBD1 (6 bases). The V gene lost 2 bases and the J gene lost 7 bases, with 6 bases spanning the gap. CDR3 length equals 11 residues. CDR1 is LGHDT, CDR2 YNNKEL, per germline (reference sequence). Here the CDR3 reads CASSQQGEQYF. CDR3 coding DNA: TGTGCCAGCAGCCAACAGGGGGAGCAGTACTTC.

The chain recombines TRBV6-5 with TRBJ1-1, with D possibly matching TRBD1 (6 bases). Trimming shortened V by 8 bases and J by 7 bases, and 17 bases separated the two germline ends. Germline CDR1 reads MNHEY; CDR2 reads SVGAGI. The CDR3 totals 13 residues. The DNA for the CDR3 is TGTGCCAGCCAAAGGGGGACAACTAATGAAGCTTTCTTT. Amino acids: CASQRGTTNEAFF.